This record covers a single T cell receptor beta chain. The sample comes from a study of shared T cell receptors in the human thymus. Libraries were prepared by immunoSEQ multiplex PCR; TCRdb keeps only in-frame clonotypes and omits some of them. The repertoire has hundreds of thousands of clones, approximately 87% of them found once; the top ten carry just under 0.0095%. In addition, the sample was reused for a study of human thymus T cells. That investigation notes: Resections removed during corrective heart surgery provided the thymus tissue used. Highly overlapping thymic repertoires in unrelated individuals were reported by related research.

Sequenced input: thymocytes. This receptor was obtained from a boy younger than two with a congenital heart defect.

This CDR3 reads CASSTTGGPTDTQYF. CDR3 nucleotides: TGTGCCAGCAGTACTACGGGGGGGCCCACAGATACGCAGTATTTT. The chain recombines TRBV2 with TRBJ2-3, with 8 bases matching TRBD2. The CDR3 totals 15 residues. Trimming removed 5 bases from V and 2 bases from J; junction bases left unmatched: 6. Germline assignment: CDR1 SNHLY and CDR2 FYNNEI. Full variable domain (missing parts from reference TRBV2 and TRBJ2-3): EPEVTQTPSHQVTQMGQEVILRCVPISNHLYFYWYRQILGQKVEFLVSFYNNEISEKSEIFDDQFSVERPDGSNFTLKIRSTKLEDSAMYFCASSTTGGPTDTQYFGPGTRLTVL.